Below, one T cell receptor (beta chain) is given with its context. There is no known antigen for this receptor. Within one base of it there is no much larger clone, and no base qualities were kept. The sample's time point label, decoded: less than 30 weeks on oral tofacitinib. Interpreted using the paper, the treatment or condition label stands for: oral pan-JAK inhibitor, 5-10 mg twice daily. Lesional scalp punch biopsies and peripheral blood were obtained from alopecia areata patients. PBMCs were isolated by density centrifugation and stained for CD3, CD4 and CD8, and CD4+ and CD8+ T cells were sorted on a FACSAria. This sample is part of a study of CD8+ T cells in alopecia areata (dated by TCRdb to 2016 to 2019). Regarding the complete study: The treated patients took part in an open-label pilot trial in which moderate-to-severe alopecia areata was treated with oral tofacitinib at 5 to 10 mg twice daily. High-throughput TCRbeta sequencing was used to examine T cell clonal expansion in alopecia areata in both the C3H/HeJ mouse model and human patients. Clonality in the scalp was compared among normal scalp (n=4), patchy alopecia areata scalp (n=8), and alopecia totalis/universalis scalp (n=8). TCRbeta CDR3 regions were amplified by immunoSEQ multiplex PCR with 35 Vbeta forward and 13 Jbeta reverse primers. In humans, TCRbeta sequencing was performed on scalp tissue and on sorted CD4+ and CD8+ peripheral blood T cells from healthy controls and from patients with patchy or totalis/universalis alopecia areata. Disease severity in treated patients was measured with the SALT score, which quantifies the percentage of affected scalp surface area. Tofacitinib was given for 6 to 18 months, followed by 6 months of follow-up off drug to assess delayed response and recurrence. Biopsies were taken from tofacitinib-treated patients at baseline and again at 4 and 24 weeks into treatment, and several of those patients also had a later scalp biopsy. RNA was obtained with the PAXgene miRNA kit for fixed scalp, the miRNeasy kit for PBMCs, and the RNeasy kit for mouse skin.

Paper-wide results and their limitations: Scalp clonality and the number of expanded CD8+ clones among the top 100 scalp clones were significantly decreased by tofacitinib. Resident alphabeta T cells in normal human skin are also sequenced, complicating scalp TCR repertoire analysis, unlike mouse skin dominated by gammadelta T cells. Compared with normal scalp, lesional scalp had higher clonality and more expanded CD8+ clones, particularly in alopecia totalis/universalis, a pattern that suggests antigenic drive. Many expanded lesional clones were found to persist in scalp and blood during tofacitinib treatment, and relapse after treatment cessation may be partly explained by this persistence. Shared TCR sequences between patients were less evident than in mice, which may be partly attributable to HLA diversity in the patient population. The treated cohort was small, with a single nonresponder, so links between baseline CD8+ expansion and response need larger studies.

V is cut by 5 bases and J by 5 bases, and the space between the germline ends is 12 bases. From cysteine to phenylalanine, the CDR3 is 12 amino acids long. Only the CDR3 DNA stays, 36 bases, in frame from base 1. Via the germline V gene (reference sequence), CDR1 is GTSNPN and CDR2 SVGIG. The library was made by the immunoSEQ multiplex PCR assay. RNA was extracted from all samples and reverse transcribed into cDNA, which served as template for TCR sequencing. First-strand cDNA was synthesized with SuperScript III using a 2:1 mix of oligo-dT and random hexamers. A synthetic immune receptor repertoire was used to measure amplification bias, and any remaining bias was corrected computationally. In the authors' own workflow: After raw reads were preprocessed to remove errors, the CDR3 was defined following IMGT conventions as running from the conserved cysteine to phenylalanine. Clonality was computed as 1 minus the Shannon entropy, with the entropy normalized by log2 of the number of productive unique TCRs. Whether each scalp clone was CD4 or CD8 was inferred by checking scalp TCRbeta sequences against the CD4 and CD8 repertoires from sorted blood. Not all clones reach the TCRdb copy of this immuneACCESS table, which keeps in-frame sequences only. Checked studies attribute under half of the gap to unresolved V genes and leave the rest unexplained. V and J calls and clone size are those listed in that table; D and trimming were worked out from the DNA. Present in this sample are over 80,000 clones, 44% of which were seen just once. The ten biggest clones cover around 20% of the sample.

The clonotype was recovered from a human donor with alopecia areata. Sequencing used CD8+ T cells sorted from blood, obtained at week 24, from a patient treated with tofacitinib. Rearrangement joined TRBV30 to TRBJ2-5; tentative D gene TRBD1, with 5 bases matching. The CDR3 here reads CAWEGVLETQYF. The bases read TGTGCCTGGGAAGGGGTGCTGGAGACCCAGTACTTC.